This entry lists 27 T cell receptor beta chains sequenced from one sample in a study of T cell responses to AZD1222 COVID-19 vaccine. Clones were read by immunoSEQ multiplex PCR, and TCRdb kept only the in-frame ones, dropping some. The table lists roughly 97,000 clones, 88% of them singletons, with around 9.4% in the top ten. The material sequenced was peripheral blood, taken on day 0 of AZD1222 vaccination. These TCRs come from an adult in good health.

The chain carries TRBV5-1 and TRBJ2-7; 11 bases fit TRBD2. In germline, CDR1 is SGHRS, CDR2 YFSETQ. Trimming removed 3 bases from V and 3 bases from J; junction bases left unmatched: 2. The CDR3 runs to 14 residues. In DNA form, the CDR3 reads TGCGCCAGCAGCTCGACTAGCGGGATCTACGAGCAGTACTTC. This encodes CASSSTSGIYEQYF.

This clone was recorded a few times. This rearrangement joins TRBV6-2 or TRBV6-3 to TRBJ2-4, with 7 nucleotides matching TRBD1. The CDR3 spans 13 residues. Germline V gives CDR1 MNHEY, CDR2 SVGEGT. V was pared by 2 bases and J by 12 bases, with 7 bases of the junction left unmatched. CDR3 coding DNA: TGTGCCAGCAGTTACGGTGGACAGGTTACTCAGTACTTC. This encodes CASSYGGQVTQYF.

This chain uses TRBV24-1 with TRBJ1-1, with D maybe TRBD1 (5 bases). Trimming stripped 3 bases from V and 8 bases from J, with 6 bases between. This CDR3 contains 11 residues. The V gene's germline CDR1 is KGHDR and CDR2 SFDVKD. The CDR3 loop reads CATSDKGEAFF. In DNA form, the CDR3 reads TGTGCCACCAGTGATAAGGGGGAAGCTTTCTTT.

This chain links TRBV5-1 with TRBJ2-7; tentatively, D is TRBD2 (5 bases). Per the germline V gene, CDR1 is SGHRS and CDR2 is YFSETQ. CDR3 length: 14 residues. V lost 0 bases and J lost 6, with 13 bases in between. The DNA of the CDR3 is TGCGCCAGCAGCTTGGAGAAGGTGAGCGGCGAGCAGTACTTC. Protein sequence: CASSLEKVSGEQYF.

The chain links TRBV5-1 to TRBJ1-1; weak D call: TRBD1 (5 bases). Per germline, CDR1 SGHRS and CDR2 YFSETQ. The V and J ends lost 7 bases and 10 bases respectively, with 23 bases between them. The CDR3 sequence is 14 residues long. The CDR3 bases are TGCGCCAGCTCTGTAGGCGGCGGGCTCCAGGGAGCTTTCTTT. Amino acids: CASSVGGGLQGAFF.

As DNA, the CDR3 is TGTGCCAGCAGCATCGGGGGGCGCACAGATACGCAGTATTTT. It codes for CASSIGGRTDTQYF. The chain links TRBV28 to TRBJ2-3, with a possible D match to TRBD2 (7 bases). The length of the CDR3 is 14 residues. V was cut by 6 bases and J by 1 base, with 11 bases left in between. Germline V gene lookup returns CDR1 MDHEN and CDR2 SYDVKM.

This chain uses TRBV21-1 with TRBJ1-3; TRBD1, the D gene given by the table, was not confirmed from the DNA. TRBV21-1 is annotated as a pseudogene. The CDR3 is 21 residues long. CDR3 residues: CASSKEQGERNPGFSGNTIYF. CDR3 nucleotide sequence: TGTGCCAGCAGCAAAGAGCAGGGTGAAAGAAACCCCGGATTCTCTGGAAACACCATATATTTT.

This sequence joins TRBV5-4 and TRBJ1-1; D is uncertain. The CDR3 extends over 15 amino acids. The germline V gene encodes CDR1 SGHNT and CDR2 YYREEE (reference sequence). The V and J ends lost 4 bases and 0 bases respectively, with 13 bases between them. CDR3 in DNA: TGTGCCAGCAGCCCACGGACTCGGGTGAACACTGAAGCTTTCTTT. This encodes CASSPRTRVNTEAFF.

For the CDR3, the DNA is TGTGCCAGCAGCAGACAGGCCCCCATCGGGCCCCAGCATTTT. It encodes CASSRQAPIGPQHF. The rearrangement uses TRBV28 and TRBJ1-5, with D possibly being TRBD1 (6 bases). Deletions cut 6 bases from V and 9 bases from J, with 18 bases between. The length of the CDR3 is 14 residues. Germline V gives CDR1 MDHEN, CDR2 SYDVKM.

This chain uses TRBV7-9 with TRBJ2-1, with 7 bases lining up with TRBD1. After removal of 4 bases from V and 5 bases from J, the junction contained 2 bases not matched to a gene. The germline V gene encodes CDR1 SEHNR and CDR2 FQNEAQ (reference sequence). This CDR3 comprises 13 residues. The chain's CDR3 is CASSSTGNNEQFF. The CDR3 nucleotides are TGTGCCAGCAGCTCGACAGGGAACAATGAGCAGTTCTTC.

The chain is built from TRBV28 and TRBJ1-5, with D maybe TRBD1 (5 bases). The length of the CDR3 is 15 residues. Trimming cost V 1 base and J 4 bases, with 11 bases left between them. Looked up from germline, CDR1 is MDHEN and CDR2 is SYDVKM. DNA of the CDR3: TGTGCCAGCAGTTTATCCCGACAGCCAAATCAGCCCCAGCATTTT. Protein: CASSLSRQPNQPQHF.

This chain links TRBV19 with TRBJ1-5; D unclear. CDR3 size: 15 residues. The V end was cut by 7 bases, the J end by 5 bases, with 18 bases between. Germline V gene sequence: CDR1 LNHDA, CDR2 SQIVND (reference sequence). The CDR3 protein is CASNPLRTDYQPQHF. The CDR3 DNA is TGTGCCAGTAACCCTCTGCGGACTGACTATCAGCCCCAGCATTTT.

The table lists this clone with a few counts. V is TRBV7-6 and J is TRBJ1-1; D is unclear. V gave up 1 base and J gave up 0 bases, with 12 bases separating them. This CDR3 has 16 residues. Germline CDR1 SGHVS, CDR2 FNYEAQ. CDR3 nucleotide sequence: TGTGCCAGCAGCTTAGTTCTTGAGATGATGAACACTGAAGCTTTCTTT. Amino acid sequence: CASSLVLEMMNTEAFF.

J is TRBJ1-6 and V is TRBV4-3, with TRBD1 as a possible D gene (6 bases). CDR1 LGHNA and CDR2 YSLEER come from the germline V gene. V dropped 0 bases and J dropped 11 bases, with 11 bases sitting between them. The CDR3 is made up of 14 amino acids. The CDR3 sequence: CASSQDNRVPPLHF. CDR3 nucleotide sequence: TGCGCCAGCAGCCAAGATAACAGGGTACCACCCCTCCACTTT.

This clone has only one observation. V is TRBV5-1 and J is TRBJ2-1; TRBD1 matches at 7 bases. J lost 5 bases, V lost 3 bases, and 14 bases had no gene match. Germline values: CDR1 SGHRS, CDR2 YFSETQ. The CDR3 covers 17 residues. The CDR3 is CASSSPIQGRGHNEQFF. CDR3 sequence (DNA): TGCGCCAGCAGCTCACCAATACAGGGGCGCGGCCACAATGAGCAGTTCTTC.

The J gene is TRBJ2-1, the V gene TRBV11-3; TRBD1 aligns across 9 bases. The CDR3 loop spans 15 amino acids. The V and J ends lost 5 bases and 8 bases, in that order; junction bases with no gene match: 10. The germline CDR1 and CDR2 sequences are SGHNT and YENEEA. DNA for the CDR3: TGTGCCAGCAGCACCAGGACAGGGGCTTCCGATGAGCAGTTCTTC. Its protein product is CASSTRTGASDEQFF.

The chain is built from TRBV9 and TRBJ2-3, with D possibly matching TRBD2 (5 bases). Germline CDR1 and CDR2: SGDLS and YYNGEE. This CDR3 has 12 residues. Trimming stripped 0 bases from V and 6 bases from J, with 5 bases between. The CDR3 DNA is TGTGCCAGCAGCGTAGGGAGGGATACGCAGTATTTT. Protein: CASSVGRDTQYF.

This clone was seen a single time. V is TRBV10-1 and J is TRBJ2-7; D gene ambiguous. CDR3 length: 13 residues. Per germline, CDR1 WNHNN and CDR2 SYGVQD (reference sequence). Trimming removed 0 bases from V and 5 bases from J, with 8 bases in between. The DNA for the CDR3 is TGCGCCAGCAGTGAGTCGGTACTGAACGAGCAGTACTTC. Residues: CASSESVLNEQYF.

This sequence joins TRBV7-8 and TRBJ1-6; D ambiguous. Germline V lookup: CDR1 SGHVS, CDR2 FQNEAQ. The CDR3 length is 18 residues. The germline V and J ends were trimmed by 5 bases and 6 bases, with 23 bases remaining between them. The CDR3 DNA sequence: TGTGCCAGCAGCCGACCCCCCGGAGGCCTTCAATCTAATTCACCCCTCCACTTT. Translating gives CASSRPPGGLQSNSPLHF. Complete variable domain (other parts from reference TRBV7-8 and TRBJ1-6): GAGVSQSPRYKVAKRGQDVALRCDPISGHVSLFWYQQALGQGPEFLTYFQNEAQLDKSGLPSDRFFAERPEGSVSTLKIQRTQQEDSAVYLCASSRPPGGLQSNSPLHFGNGTRLTVT.

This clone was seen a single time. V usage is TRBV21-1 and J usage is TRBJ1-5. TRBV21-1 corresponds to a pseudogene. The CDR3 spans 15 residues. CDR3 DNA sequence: TGTGCCAGCGATAATACGGACGGTAACAATCAGCCCCAGCATTTT. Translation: CASDNTDGNNQPQHF.

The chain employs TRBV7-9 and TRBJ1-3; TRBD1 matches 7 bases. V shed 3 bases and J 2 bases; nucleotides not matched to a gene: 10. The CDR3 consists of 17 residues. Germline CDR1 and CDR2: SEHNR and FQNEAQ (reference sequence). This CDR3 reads CASSFLPGGSTGNTIYF. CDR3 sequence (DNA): TGTGCCAGCAGCTTCCTACCAGGGGGATCGACTGGAAACACCATATATTTT.

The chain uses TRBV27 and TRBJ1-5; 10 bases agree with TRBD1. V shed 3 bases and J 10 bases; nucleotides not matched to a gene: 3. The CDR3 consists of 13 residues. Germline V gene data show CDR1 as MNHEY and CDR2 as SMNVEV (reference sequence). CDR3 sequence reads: CASSFRTGGPQHF. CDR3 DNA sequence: TGTGCCAGCAGTTTCAGGACAGGGGGTCCCCAGCATTTT.

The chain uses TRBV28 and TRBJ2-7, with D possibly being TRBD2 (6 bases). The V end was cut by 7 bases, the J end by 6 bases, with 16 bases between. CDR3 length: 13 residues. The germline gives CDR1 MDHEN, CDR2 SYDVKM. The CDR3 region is CASMLAWGVEQYF. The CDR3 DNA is TGTGCCAGCATGTTGGCCTGGGGGGTCGAGCAGTACTTC.

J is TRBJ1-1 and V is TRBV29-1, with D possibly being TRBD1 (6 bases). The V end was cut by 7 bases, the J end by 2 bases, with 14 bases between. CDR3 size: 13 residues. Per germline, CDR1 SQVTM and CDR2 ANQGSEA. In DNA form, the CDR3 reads TGCAGCGCCGAGGGGACACTTAACACTGAAGCTTTCTTT. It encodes CSAEGTLNTEAFF.

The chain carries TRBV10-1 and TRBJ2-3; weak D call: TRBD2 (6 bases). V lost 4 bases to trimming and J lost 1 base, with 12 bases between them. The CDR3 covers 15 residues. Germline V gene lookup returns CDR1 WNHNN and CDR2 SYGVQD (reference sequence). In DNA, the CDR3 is TGCGCCAGCAGTGTGGGGGGAGCGGGCACAGATACGCAGTATTTT. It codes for CASSVGGAGTDTQYF.

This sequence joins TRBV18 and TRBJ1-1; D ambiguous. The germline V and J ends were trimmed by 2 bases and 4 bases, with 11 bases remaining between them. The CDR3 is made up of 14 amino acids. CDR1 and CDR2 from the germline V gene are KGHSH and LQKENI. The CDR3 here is CASSPASIATEAFF. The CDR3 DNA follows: TGTGCCAGCTCACCAGCTTCAATAGCCACTGAAGCTTTCTTT.

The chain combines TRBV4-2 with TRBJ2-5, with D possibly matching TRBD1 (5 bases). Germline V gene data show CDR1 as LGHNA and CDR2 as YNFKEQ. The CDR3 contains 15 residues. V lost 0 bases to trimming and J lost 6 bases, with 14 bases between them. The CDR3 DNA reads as TGTGCCAGCAGCCAAGATTCCCAGGGAAGGAAGACCCAGTACTTC. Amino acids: CASSQDSQGRKTQYF.